This TCR beta chain appears in the sequencing data of a study of regulatory T cells in long-lasting Graves disease. Overall study context: The definition of persistent Graves' disease was over 5 years of antithyroid drugs with positive TSH receptor antibodies.

About this clonotype: What it binds is unknown.

Time point defined: persistent/refractory GD, antithyroid drugs over 5 years with positive TRAb. The TCR library was prepared using RNA isolated from PBMCs. Study-level findings and limits: Persistent Graves' patients showed less TCR diversity than newly diagnosed ones.

The TCR beta library used iRepertoire HTBI primers with Arm-PCR amplification of CDR3. MiXCR, applied by TCRdb to the multiplex PCR reads, yields one record per CDR3 protein. This sample yields 400,000 to 500,000 distinct CDR3 sequences, of which around a fifth are seen a single time; less than 9% belongs to the top ten. The CDR3 has 16 amino acids. Germline V CDR1 and CDR2: SEHNR, FQNEAQ (reference sequence). Trimming shortened V by 5 bases and J by 0 bases, and 14 bases separated the two germline ends. This receptor was obtained from a female donor with Graves disease. The genes are TRBV7-9 and TRBJ1-5, with a tentative D call TRBD1 (5 bases). This specimen consisted of peripheral blood mononuclear cells (PBMCs), obtained when the disease was refractory, from a patient treated with antithyroid drugs. CDR3 loop: CASSLGRGSSNQPQHF. The DNA of the CDR3 is TGTGCCAGCAGCCTAGGGAGGGGATCTAGCAATCAGCCCCAGCATTTT.